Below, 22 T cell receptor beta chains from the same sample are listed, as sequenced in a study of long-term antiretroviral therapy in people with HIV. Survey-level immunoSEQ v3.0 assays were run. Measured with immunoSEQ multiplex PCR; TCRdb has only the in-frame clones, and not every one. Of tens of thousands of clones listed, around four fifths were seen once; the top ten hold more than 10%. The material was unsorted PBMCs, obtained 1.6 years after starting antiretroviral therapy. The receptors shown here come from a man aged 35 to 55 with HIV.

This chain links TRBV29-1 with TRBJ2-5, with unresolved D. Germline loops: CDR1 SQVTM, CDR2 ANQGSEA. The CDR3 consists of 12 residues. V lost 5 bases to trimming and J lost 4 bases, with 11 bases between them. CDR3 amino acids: CSVSGDIETQYF. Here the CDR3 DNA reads TGCAGCGTTTCTGGGGATATAGAGACCCAGTACTTC.

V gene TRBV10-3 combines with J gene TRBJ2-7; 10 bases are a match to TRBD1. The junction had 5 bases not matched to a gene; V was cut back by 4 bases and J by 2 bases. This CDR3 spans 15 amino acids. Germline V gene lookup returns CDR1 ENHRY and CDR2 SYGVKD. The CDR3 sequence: CAISGMDRGTYEQYF. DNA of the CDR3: TGTGCCATCAGTGGAATGGACAGGGGGACCTACGAGCAGTACTTC.

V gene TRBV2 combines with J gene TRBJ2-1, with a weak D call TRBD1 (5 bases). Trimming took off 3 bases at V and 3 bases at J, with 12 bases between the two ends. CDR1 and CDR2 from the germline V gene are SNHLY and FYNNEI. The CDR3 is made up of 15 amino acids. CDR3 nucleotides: TGTGCCAGCAGTGATGGGGCTAGTCTCTACAATGAGCAGTTCTTC. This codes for CASSDGASLYNEQFF.

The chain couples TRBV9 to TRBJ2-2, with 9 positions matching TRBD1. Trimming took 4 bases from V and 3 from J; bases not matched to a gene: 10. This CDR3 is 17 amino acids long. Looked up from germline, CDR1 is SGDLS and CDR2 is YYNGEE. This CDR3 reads CASSTPTGGSDTGELFF. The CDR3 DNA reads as TGTGCCAGCAGCACCCCGACAGGGGGATCGGACACCGGGGAGCTGTTTTTT.

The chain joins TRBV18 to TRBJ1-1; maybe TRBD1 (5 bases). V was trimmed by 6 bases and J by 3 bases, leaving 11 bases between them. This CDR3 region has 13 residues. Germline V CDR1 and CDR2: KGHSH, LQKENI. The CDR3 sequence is CASSRGGYTEAFF. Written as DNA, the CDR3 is TGTGCCAGCTCCCGCGGGGGGTACACTGAAGCTTTCTTT.

CDR3 DNA: TGTGCCAGCAGCTATCAGGCCCCGGGGACTGAAGCTTTCTTT. It codes for CASSYQAPGTEAFF. The J gene is TRBJ1-1, the V gene TRBV11-1; D uncertain. The germline gives CDR1 SGHAT, CDR2 FQDESV (reference sequence). Trimming took off 4 bases at V and 5 bases at J, with 14 bases between the two ends. CDR3 size: 14 residues.

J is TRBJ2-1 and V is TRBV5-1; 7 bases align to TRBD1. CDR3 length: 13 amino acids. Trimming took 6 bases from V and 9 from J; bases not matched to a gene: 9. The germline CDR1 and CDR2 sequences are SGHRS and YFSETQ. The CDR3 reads CASMETGWGEQFF. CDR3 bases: TGCGCCAGCATGGAGACAGGGTGGGGTGAGCAGTTCTTC.

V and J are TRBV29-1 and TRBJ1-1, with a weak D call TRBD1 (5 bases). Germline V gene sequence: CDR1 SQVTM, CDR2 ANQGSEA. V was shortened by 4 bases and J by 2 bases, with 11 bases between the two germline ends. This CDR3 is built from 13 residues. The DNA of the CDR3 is TGCAGCGTTGGGCCGGGGGGTAACACTGAAGCTTTCTTT. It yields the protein CSVGPGGNTEAFF.

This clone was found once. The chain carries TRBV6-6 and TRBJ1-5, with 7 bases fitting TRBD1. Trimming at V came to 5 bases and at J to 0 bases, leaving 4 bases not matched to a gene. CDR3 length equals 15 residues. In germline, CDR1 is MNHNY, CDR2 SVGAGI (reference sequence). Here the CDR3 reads CASSTDRYSNQPQHF. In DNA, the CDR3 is TGTGCCAGCAGTACGGACAGGTATAGCAATCAGCCCCAGCATTTT.

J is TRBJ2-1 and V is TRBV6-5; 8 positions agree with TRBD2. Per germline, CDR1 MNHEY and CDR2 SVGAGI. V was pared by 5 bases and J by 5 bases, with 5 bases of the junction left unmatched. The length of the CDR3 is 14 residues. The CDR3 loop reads CASSLLAGHNEQFF. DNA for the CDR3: TGTGCCAGCAGTCTTCTAGCGGGCCACAATGAGCAGTTCTTC.

Here the CDR3 DNA reads TGTGCCAGCAGCTTAGGAAAGTCGTTTCAGCTGTTTTTT. Its protein product is CASSLGKSFQLFF. The rearrangement uses TRBV13 and TRBJ2-2; D call uncertain. V dropped 0 bases and J dropped 12 bases, with 11 bases sitting between them. This CDR3 is built from 13 residues. Germline values: CDR1 PRHDT, CDR2 FYEKMQ (reference sequence).

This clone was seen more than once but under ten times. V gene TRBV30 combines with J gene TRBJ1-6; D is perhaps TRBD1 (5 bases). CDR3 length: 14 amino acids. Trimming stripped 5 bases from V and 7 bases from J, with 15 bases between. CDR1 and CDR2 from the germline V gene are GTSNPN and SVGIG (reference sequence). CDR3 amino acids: CAWEQEVGNSPLHF. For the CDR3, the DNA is TGTGCCTGGGAACAGGAGGTGGGGAATTCACCCCTCCACTTT.

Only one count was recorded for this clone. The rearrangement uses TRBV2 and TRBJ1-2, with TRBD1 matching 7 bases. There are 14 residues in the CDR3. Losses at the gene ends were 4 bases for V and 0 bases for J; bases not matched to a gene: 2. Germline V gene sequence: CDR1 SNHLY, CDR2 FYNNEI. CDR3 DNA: TGTGCCAGCAGTGGACAGGGAACTAACTATGGCTACACCTTC. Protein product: CASSGQGTNYGYTF.

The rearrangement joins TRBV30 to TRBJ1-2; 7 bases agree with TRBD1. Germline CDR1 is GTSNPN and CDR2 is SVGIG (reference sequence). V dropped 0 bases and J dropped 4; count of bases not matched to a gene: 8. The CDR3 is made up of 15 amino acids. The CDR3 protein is CAWSVRQGGLYGYTF. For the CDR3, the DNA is TGTGCCTGGAGTGTACGACAGGGAGGACTCTATGGCTACACCTTC.

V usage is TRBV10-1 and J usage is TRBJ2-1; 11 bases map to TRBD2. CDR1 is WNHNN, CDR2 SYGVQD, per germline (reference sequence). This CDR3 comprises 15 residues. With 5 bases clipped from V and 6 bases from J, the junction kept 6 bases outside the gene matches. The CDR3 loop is CASSPLAGGPNEQFF. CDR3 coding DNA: TGCGCCAGCAGTCCCTTAGCGGGAGGGCCCAATGAGCAGTTCTTC.

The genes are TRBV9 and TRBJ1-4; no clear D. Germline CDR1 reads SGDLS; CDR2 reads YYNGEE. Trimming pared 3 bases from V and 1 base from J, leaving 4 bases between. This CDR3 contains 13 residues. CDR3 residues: CASSEGTNEKLFF. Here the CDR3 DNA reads TGTGCCAGCAGCGAGGGAACTAATGAAAAACTGTTTTTT.

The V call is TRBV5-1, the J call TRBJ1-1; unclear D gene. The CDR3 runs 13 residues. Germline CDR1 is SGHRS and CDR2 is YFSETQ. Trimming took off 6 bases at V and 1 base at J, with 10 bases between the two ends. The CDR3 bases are TGCGCCAGCAACGGGTTCGGGAACACTGAAGCTTTCTTT. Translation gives CASNGFGNTEAFF.

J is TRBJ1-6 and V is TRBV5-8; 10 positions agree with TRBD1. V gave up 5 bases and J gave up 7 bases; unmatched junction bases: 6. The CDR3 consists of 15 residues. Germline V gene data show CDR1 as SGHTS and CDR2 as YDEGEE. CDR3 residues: CASSRGQGWNSPLHF. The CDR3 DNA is TGTGCCAGCAGTCGGGGACAGGGGTGGAATTCACCCCTCCACTTT.

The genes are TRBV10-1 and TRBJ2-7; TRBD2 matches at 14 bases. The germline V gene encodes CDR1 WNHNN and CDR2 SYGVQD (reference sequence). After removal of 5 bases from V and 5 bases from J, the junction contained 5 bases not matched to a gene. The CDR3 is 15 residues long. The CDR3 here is CASSTGTSGSDEQYF. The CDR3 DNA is TGCGCCAGCAGTACCGGGACTAGCGGGAGTGACGAGCAGTACTTC.

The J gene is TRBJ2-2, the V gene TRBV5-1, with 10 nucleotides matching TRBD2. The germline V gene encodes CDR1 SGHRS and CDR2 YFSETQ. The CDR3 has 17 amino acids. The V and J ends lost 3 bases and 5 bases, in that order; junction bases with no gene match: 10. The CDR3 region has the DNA TGCGCCAGCAGCTATGATCCGGGACTAGCGAGAACCGGGGAGCTGTTTTTT. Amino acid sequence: CASSYDPGLARTGELFF.

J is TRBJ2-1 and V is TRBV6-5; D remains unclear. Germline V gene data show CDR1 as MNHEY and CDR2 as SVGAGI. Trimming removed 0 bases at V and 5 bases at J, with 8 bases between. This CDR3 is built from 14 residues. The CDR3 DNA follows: TGTGCCAGCAGTTACTCTCTCCTAAACAATGAGCAGTTCTTC. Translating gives CASSYSLLNNEQFF.

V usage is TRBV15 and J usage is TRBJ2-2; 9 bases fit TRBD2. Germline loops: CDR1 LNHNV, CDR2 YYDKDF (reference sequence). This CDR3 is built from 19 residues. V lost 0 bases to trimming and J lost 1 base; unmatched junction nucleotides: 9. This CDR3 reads CATSRDYASGILNTGELFF. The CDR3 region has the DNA TGTGCCACCAGCAGAGATTATGCTAGCGGGATCTTGAACACCGGGGAGCTGTTTTTT. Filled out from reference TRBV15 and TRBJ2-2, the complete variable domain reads DAMVIQNPRYQVTQFGKPVTLSCSQTLNHNVMYWYQQKSSQAPKLLFHYYDKDFNNEADTPDNFQSRRPNTSFCFLDIRSPGLGDTAMYLCATSRDYASGILNTGELFFGEGSRLTVL.